The T cell receptor beta chain under discussion was sequenced for a study of T cell responses to AZD1222 COVID-19 vaccine (dated by TCRdb to about 2021). Context from the whole study: TCR sequencing covered some 250 trial participants: 200 to 220 given two doses of AZD1222 and about 26 given two doses of MenACWY control vaccine. Trial participants were enrolled by age into subgroups of 18-55, 56-69 and 70-plus years, and roughly 150, 30 and 60 TCR-sequenced participants, respectively, were included in these subgroups. Here is what the overall study found, with its caveats: A significant rise in spike-specific TCR breadth and depth was observed after two AZD1222 doses relative to day 0 and relative to MenACWY recipients. The 56-69-year group was small, and its depth increase did not reach significance, likely because of low power. Epitopes outside the regions mutated in the B.1.351 and B.1.1.7 variants were reportedly recognized by nearly half of the unique spike-specific TCRs. Because no samples from the day 14 peak response were available, repertoires could be characterized only after the peak T cell response. Participants were mostly white British, with more females than males. The authors suggested clonal diversity may have been underestimated. Vaccine-associated CD4 TCRs spanned the whole spike protein, with dominant responses in regions 160-218 and 743-854. Conclusions about previously exposed vaccinees were limited because only six AZD1222 recipients were SARS-CoV-2 seropositive at baseline.

The intended sense of this specimen's time point label: about 28 days (+/-7) after the second vaccine dose. AZD1222 recipients given second doses at about 4 weeks or at about 12 weeks were pooled, since spike-specific TCR depth and breadth were not found to differ between the two schedules. Vaccinee samples came from UK trials COV001 and COV002, including a single-blind randomized controlled phase 2/3 trial of AZD1222 (ChAdOx1 nCoV-19) in healthy adults. Trial participant PBMC samples were collected at day 0 and day 28 after the second dose for TCRbeta chain sequencing. Concerning this clone itself: Its antigen has not been determined. The record has no base qualities; no much larger clone is one base away. Within the sample, other DNA sequences also encode this same CDR3.

Including the terminal cysteine and phenylalanine, the CDR3 comprises 12 residues. CDR3 DNA is the only sequence kept; it has 36 bases, read in frame from the first base. V loses 4 bases, J loses 1 base, and the germline ends lie 2 bases apart. CDR1 and CDR2, looked up from the germline V gene, are SGHRS and YFSETQ. The CDR3 regions of human TCRbeta chains were analyzed by immunosequencing. Regarding the original processing steps: TCRs in the repertoires were compared against a reference library of SARS-CoV-2-specific TCRs that had been generated with the MIRA antigen-specificity platform. Breadth meant the fraction of unique TCRs that were SARS-CoV-2-associated, whereas depth meant the fraction of total T cells that were SARS-CoV-2-associated. Each spike-specific TCR was assigned to its reactive spike region and to a CD4 or CD8 class using the MIRA data. Log10-transformed breadth and depth values were compared by one-way ANOVA with Sidak's multiple comparisons tests. The source is immuneACCESS, and TCRdb retained only in-frame sequences with V and J called. Part of the clones is not carried over; for the studies checked, unresolved V genes explain less than half of this, and the remainder is unexplained. The V and J calls and the clone size are those of that table, but D and trimming were determined from the DNA. This sample has about 140,000 clones in its table, and around 93% of those were observed once. Approximately 7% of the sample rests with the top ten.

Recombination linked TRBV5-1 to TRBJ2-2; no confident D gene assignment can be made. The sequence derives from an adult who received the AZD1222 COVID-19 vaccine. Sequencing was performed on peripheral blood, taken 28 days after the second AZD1222 dose. The CDR3 here reads CASSENTGELFF. In nucleotides, the sequence is TGCGCCAGCAGCGAGAACACCGGGGAGCTGTTTTTT.